The 2 T cell receptor beta chains in this list originate from one sample, sequenced in a study of blood T cells in healthy people across ages. Together with a sample-barcoded 5' primer, a J-beta primer mix was included in a second PCR lasting about 7 to 11 cycles. TCRdb processed the 5' RACE reads anew with MiXCR; each CDR3 protein has one entry. Of around 1.1 million distinct CDR3 sequences listed, more than 30% are singletons. Sequencing input: blood. The receptors were sampled from a man in his late teens or twenties in good health.

This chain links TRBV20-1 with TRBJ2-5; D unresolved. The CDR3 totals 12 residues. Germline V CDR1 and CDR2: DFQATT, SNEGSKA (reference sequence). V lost 1 base, J lost 11 bases, and 14 bases lay in between. CDR3 amino acids: CSARGRLREQYF. DNA for the CDR3: TGCAGTGCTAGAGGAAGGTTGCGTGAGCAGTACTTC.

V gene TRBV29-1 combines with J gene TRBJ2-7; the match to TRBD2 covers 9 bases. This CDR3 has 14 amino acids. From germline, CDR1 is SQVTM and CDR2 ANQGSEA. V lost 1 base to trimming and J lost 7 bases; unmatched junction nucleotides: 8. CDR3 in amino acids: CSVEASGGFDEQYF. In DNA, the CDR3 is TGCAGCGTTGAAGCCAGCGGGGGGTTCGATGAGCAGTACTTC.